The sequence of this T cell receptor (beta chain) was determined in a study of cytomegalovirus exposure and HLA in healthy donors. For the study at large: It was reported in a later analysis that the same platform had been used for the approximately 120 validation repertoires as for the approximately 700 first-cohort repertoires.

Study results and limitations: The majority of TCR sequences were rare, yet some public TCRs appeared in many donors. The investigators catalogued 160 or so TCR beta chains as cytomegalovirus-associated. A few chains tied to CMV proved CMV antigen-specific in vitro.

This clone was detected only once. The antigen remains unidentified. The V end lost 4 bases, the J end lost 5 bases, and 14 bases lay between the germline ends. Germline CDR1 and CDR2: MGHRA and YSYEKL. This CDR3 contains 14 residues. The protocol was immunoSEQ multiplex PCR, while the TCRdb copy is restricted to in-frame clones and leaves out a portion. The table has more than 150,000 clones, around four fifths seen once. Material for sequencing was PBMCs. The V and J genes are TRBV4-1 and TRBJ1-2; no reliable D call. This TCR was sampled from a man younger than 35 in good health and CMV-seropositive. The CDR3, as DNA: TGCGCCAGCAGCCCAGGTACGGGATTGTATGGCTACACCTTC. Translated, it gives CASSPGTGLYGYTF.